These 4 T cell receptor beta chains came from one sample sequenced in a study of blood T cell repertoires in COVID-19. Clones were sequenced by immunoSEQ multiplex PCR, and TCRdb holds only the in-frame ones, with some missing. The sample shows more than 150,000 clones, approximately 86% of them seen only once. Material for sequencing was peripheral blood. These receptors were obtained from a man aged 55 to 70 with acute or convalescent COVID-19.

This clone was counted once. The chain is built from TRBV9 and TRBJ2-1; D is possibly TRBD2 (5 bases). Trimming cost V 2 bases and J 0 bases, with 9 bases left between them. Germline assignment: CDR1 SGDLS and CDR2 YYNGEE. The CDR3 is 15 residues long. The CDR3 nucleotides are TGTGCCAGCAGCGTGTCGGGGAGCTCCTACAATGAGCAGTTCTTC. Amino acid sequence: CASSVSGSSYNEQFF. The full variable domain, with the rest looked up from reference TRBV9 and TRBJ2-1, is DSGVTQTPKHLITATGQRVTLRCSPRSGDLSVYWYQQSLDQGLQFLIQYYNGEERAKGNILERFSAQQFPDLHSELNLSSLELGDSALYFCASSVSGSSYNEQFFGPGTRLTVL.

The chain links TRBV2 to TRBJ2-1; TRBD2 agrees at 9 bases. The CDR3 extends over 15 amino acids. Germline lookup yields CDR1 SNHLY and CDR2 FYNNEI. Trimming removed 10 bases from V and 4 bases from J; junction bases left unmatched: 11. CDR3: CATSTSGGVYNEQFF. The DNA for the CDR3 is TGTGCCACCTCGACTAGCGGAGGAGTATACAATGAGCAGTTCTTC.

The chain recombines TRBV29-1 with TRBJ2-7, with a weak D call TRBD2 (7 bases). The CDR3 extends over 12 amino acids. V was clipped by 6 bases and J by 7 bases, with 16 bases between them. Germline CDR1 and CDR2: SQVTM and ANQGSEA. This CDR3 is CSVTGEGGEQYF. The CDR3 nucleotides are TGCAGCGTGACGGGGGAGGGGGGGGAGCAGTACTTC.

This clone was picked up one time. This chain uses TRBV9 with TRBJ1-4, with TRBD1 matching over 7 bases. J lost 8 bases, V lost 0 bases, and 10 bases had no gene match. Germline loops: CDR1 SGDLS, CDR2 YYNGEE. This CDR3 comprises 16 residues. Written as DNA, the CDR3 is TGTGCCAGCAGCGTAGGGGACAGACACCAGGGCGAAAAACTGTTTTTT. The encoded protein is CASSVGDRHQGEKLFF. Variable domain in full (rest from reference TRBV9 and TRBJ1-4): DSGVTQTPKHLITATGQRVTLRCSPRSGDLSVYWYQQSLDQGLQFLIQYYNGEERAKGNILERFSAQQFPDLHSELNLSSLELGDSALYFCASSVGDRHQGEKLFFGSGTQLSVL.